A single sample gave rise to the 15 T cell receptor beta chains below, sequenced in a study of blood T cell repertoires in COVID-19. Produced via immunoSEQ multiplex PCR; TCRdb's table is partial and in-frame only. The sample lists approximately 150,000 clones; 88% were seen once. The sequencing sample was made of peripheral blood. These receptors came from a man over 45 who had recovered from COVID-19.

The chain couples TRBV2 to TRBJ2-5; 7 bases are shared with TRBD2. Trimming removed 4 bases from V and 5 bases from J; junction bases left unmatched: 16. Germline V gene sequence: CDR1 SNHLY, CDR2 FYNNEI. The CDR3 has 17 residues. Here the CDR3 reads CASSVKRLSGKGETQYF. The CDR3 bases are TGTGCCAGCAGTGTTAAAAGACTAAGCGGGAAGGGCGAGACCCAGTACTTC.

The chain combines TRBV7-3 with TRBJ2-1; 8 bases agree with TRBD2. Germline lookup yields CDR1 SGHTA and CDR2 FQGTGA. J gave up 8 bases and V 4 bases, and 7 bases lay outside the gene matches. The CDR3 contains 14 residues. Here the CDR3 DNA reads TGTGCCAGCAGCTCCGGACTAGCAGGTGATGAGCAGTTCTTC. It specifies CASSSGLAGDEQFF.

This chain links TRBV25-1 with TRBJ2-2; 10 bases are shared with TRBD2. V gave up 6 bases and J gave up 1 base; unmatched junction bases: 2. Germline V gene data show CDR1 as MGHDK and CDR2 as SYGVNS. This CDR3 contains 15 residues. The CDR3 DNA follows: TGTGCCAGCAGGGGGACTAGCGAGAACACCGGGGAGCTGTTTTTT. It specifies CASRGTSENTGELFF.

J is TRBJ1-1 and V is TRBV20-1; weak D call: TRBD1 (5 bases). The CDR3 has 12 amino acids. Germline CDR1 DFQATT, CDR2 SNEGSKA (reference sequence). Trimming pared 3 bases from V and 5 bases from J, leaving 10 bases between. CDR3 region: CSASGRGTEAFF. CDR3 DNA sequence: TGCAGTGCTAGTGGGAGGGGAACTGAAGCTTTCTTT.

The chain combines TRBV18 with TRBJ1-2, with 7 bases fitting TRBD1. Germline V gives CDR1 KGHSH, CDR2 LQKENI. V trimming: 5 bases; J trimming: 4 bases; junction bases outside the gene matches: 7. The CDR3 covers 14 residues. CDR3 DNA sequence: TGTGCCAGCTCATCAGACAGGGTGGCCTATGGCTACACCTTC. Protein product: CASSSDRVAYGYTF.

As DNA, the CDR3 is TGTGCCAGCAGCCCTATGTGGGCCCCTCGGGAGACCCAGTACTTC. Encoded protein: CASSPMWAPRETQYF. This chain links TRBV7-2 with TRBJ2-5, with D hard to call. CDR1 SGHTA and CDR2 FQGNSA come from the germline V gene. The CDR3 length is 15 residues. Trimming took 5 bases from V and 5 from J, leaving 18 bases between them.

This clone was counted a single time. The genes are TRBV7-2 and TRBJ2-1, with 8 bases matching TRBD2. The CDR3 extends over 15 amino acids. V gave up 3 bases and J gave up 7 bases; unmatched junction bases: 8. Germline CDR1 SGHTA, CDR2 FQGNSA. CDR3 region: CASSFPRGRRNEQFF. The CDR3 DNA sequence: TGTGCCAGCAGCTTTCCACGCGGGAGGAGAAATGAGCAGTTCTTC.

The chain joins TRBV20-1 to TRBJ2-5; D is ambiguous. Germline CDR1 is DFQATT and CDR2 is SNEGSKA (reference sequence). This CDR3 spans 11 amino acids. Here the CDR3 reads CSHDFQETQYF. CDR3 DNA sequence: TGCAGCCACGACTTTCAAGAGACCCAGTACTTC.

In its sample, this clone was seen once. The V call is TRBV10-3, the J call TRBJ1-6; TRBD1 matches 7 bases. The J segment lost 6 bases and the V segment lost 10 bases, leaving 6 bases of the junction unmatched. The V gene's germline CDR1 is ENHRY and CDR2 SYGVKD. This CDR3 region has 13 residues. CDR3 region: CATTGQTNSPLHF. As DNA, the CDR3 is TGTGCCACCACGGGACAGACTAATTCACCCCTCCACTTT.

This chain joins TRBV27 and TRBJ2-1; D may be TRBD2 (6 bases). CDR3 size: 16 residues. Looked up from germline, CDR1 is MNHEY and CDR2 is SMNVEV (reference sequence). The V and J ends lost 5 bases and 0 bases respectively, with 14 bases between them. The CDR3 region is CASSPRERHSYNEQFF. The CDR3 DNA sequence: TGTGCCAGCAGTCCTCGGGAGCGGCACTCCTACAATGAGCAGTTCTTC.

CDR3 amino acids: CASSLLGLAGTDTQYF. As DNA, the CDR3 is TGTGCCAGCAGCTTGTTGGGACTAGCGGGCACAGATACGCAGTATTTT. The chain links TRBV5-8 to TRBJ2-3, with 11 bases aligning to TRBD2. This CDR3 has 16 amino acids. The J segment lost 1 base and the V segment lost 1 base, leaving 2 bases of the junction unmatched. Germline loops: CDR1 SGHTS, CDR2 YDEGEE.

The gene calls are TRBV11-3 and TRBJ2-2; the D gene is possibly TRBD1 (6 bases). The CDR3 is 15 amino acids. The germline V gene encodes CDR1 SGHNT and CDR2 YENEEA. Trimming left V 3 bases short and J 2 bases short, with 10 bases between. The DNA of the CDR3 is TGTGCCAGCAGCTTTTCAGGGGTTAACACCGGGGAGCTGTTTTTT. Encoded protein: CASSFSGVNTGELFF.

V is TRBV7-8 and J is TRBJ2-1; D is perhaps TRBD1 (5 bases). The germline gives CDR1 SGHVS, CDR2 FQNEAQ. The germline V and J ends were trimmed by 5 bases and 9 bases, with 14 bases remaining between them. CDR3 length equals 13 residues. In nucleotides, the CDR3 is TGTGCCAGCAGCCCAAGACAGCTGAGTGAGCAGTTCTTC. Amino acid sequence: CASSPRQLSEQFF.

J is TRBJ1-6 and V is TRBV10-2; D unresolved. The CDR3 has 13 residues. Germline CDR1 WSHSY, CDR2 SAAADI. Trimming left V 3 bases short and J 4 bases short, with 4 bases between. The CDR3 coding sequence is TGCGCCAGCAGTGAAGCTTATAATTCACCCCTCCACTTT. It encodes CASSEAYNSPLHF.

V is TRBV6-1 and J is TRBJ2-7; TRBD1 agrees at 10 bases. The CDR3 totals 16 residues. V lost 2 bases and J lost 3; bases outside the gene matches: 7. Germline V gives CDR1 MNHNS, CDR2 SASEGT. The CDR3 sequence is CASSESPGTGVYEQYF. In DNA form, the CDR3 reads TGTGCCAGCAGTGAAAGCCCCGGGACAGGGGTCTACGAGCAGTACTTC.